The rows below give T cell receptor beta chains drawn from one sample of a study of blood T cell repertoires in COVID-19. The method was immunoSEQ multiplex PCR; TCRdb's version includes in-frame clones alone and lacks a portion of them. The sample holds tens of thousands of clones, around 81% seen once. The source material was peripheral blood. The source of these receptors is an elderly woman with COVID-19, enrolled during active disease. CDR3s include the opening cysteine and the closing phenylalanine or tryptophan. D genes are given only for firm matches. Only some rows state a clone size, as once, few, many or a class for expanded clones.

abundance,v_gene,d_gene,j_gene,CDR3aa,CDR3nt
few,TRBV18,NA,TRBJ2-1,CASSPLVTQMTNHNEQFF,TGTGCCAGCTCACCACTAGTTACCCAAATGACTAATCACAATGAGCAGTTCTTC
NA,TRBV7-6,NA,TRBJ1-6,CASSPTGTKDSPLHF,TGTGCCAGCAGCCCCACAGGGACCAAGGATTCACCCCTCCACTTT
once,TRBV7-3,TRBD2,TRBJ2-1,CASSLTGLAGVSGEQFF,TGTGCCAGCAGCTTAACTGGGCTAGCGGGAGTCTCGGGTGAGCAGTTCTTC
once,TRBV7-3,NA,TRBJ2-3,CASSSSGGTDTQYF,TGTGCCAGCAGCTCAAGCGGAGGCACAGATACGCAGTATTTT
NA,TRBV19,TRBD2,TRBJ2-7,CASRQQGGSGNPYEQYF,TGTGCCAGTAGACAACAAGGGGGTAGCGGGAACCCCTACGAGCAGTACTTC
NA,TRBV19,TRBD1,TRBJ2-3,CASSIGTGWTDTQYF,TGTGCCAGTAGTATTGGGACAGGGTGGACGGATACGCAGTATTTT
NA,TRBV18,TRBD1,TRBJ1-4,CASSEGAATNEKLFF,TGTGCCAGCTCAGAGGGGGCTGCCACTAATGAAAAACTGTTTTTT
NA,TRBV6-4,TRBD2,TRBJ2-3,CASSLSGITDTQYF,TGTGCCAGCAGTCTCAGCGGGATCACAGATACGCAGTATTTT
NA,TRBV19,NA,TRBJ1-5,CASSINRRESAGPQHF,TGTGCCAGTAGTATTAACCGCAGGGAATCGGCTGGGCCCCAGCATTTT
NA,TRBV30,TRBD2,TRBJ2-5,CAWTSPAGEVTQYF,TGTGCCTGGACCTCCCCAGCGGGAGAGGTGACCCAGTACTTC
NA,TRBV4-2,TRBD2,TRBJ2-3,CASSPAYLLAGVGTDTQYF,TGTGCCAGCAGCCCCGCATACTTACTAGCGGGAGTCGGCACAGATACGCAGTATTTT
NA,TRBV10-2,TRBD1,TRBJ2-7,CASSAGQGVYEQYF,TGCGCCAGCAGCGCGGGACAGGGGGTCTACGAGCAGTACTTC
once,TRBV30,NA,TRBJ2-5,CAWARDFQETQYF,TGTGCCTGGGCCAGGGACTTCCAAGAGACCCAGTACTTC
NA,TRBV14,NA,TRBJ2-2,CASSQGTGYGELFF,TGTGCCAGCAGCCAAGGGACGGGGTACGGGGAGCTGTTTTTT
few,TRBV5-4,TRBD1,TRBJ2-5,CASSLVQGALQETQYF,TGTGCCAGCAGCTTGGTACAGGGGGCCCTCCAAGAGACCCAGTACTTC
NA,TRBV9,NA,TRBJ2-1,CASSWGTGYNEQFF,TGTGCCAGCAGCTGGGGAACGGGGTACAATGAGCAGTTCTTC
once,TRBV15,TRBD2,TRBJ2-5,CATSWVAGGLETQYF,TGTGCCACCAGCTGGGTAGCGGGAGGTTTAGAGACCCAGTACTTC
once,TRBV3-1/TRBV3-2,NA,TRBJ2-4,CASTLEGRNIQYF,TGTGCCAGCACTCTCGAGGGCCGAAACATTCAGTACTTC
NA,TRBV7-6,TRBD2,TRBJ2-1,CASSLVGGRGYNEQFF,TGTGCCAGCAGCTTAGTGGGCGGGAGAGGGTACAATGAGCAGTTCTTC
NA,TRBV7-3,NA,TRBJ2-7,CASSLGPGPTDEQYF,TGTGCCAGCAGCTTAGGGCCAGGGCCTACCGACGAGCAGTACTTC
NA,TRBV5-1,NA,TRBJ2-1,CASSLSGSSYNEQFF,TGCGCCAGCAGCTTGAGCGGATCCTCCTACAATGAGCAGTTCTTC
NA,TRBV10-3,TRBD2,TRBJ2-7,CAISGGVGLAGDYEQYF,TGTGCCATCAGTGGGGGGGTTGGTCTAGCGGGAGACTACGAGCAGTACTTC
NA,TRBV19,NA,TRBJ2-3,CASTDTTDTQYF,TGTGCCAGTACCGACACCACAGATACGCAGTATTTT
NA,TRBV28,NA,TRBJ1-6,CASSLPHRGPLHF,TGTGCCAGCAGCCTACCCCACCGGGGACCCCTCCACTTT
NA,TRBV2,TRBD1,TRBJ2-5,CASSIQGASDF,TGTGCCAGCAGTATCCAGGGGGCCTCGGACTTC
NA,TRBV5-4,TRBD2,TRBJ2-1,CASSLVGLAWNEQFF,TGTGCCAGCAGCTTGGTAGGACTAGCCTGGAATGAGCAGTTCTTC
NA,TRBV19,NA,TRBJ1-1,CASSQSGVRVNTEAFF,TGTGCCAGTAGCCAATCAGGGGTCCGGGTGAACACTGAAGCTTTCTTT
NA,TRBV5-1,TRBD1,TRBJ1-4,CASSLGTGVEKLFF,TGCGCCAGCAGCTTGGGGACAGGGGTCGAAAAACTGTTTTTT
NA,TRBV7-9,NA,TRBJ1-2,CASSSGQYGYTF,TGTGCCAGCAGCTCAGGTCAATATGGCTACACCTTC
few,TRBV19,TRBD2,TRBJ2-6,CASSRGLAGPSRPGANVLTF,TGTGCCAGTAGTAGGGGACTAGCGGGACCATCCCGCCCTGGGGCCAACGTCCTGACTTTC
NA,TRBV12-5,TRBD1,TRBJ2-7,CASGLVGTGEQYF,TGTGCTAGTGGTTTGGTAGGGACAGGCGAGCAGTACTTC
NA,TRBV7-3,TRBD1,TRBJ1-2,CASSLSAGGVGGYTF,TGTGCCAGCAGCTTAAGCGCAGGGGGCGTAGGTGGCTACACCTTC
few,TRBV24-1,TRBD1,TRBJ2-7,CATRDREYEQYF,TGTGCCACCAGGGACAGGGAATACGAGCAGTACTTC
NA,TRBV18,TRBD1,TRBJ1-2,CASSPGTGSGYTF,TGTGCCAGCTCACCCGGGACAGGGAGCGGCTACACCTTC
NA,TRBV28,TRBD1,TRBJ2-5,CASSLFEGATLYF,TGTGCCAGCAGCCTATTCGAGGGGGCAACTCTGTACTTC
once,TRBV6-5,NA,TRBJ1-4,CASSTTGSNEKLFF,TGTGCCAGCAGTACCACAGGGAGTAATGAAAAACTGTTTTTT
NA,TRBV19,TRBD1,TRBJ2-7,CASRPDRGRNEQYF,TGTGCCAGTAGACCCGACAGGGGGCGGAACGAGCAGTACTTC
NA,TRBV5-8,TRBD1,TRBJ2-1,CASSYRGMTYNEQFF,TGTGCCAGCAGCTACAGGGGGATGACCTACAATGAGCAGTTCTTC
NA,TRBV28,TRBD1,TRBJ2-7,CASSLRQTGRSYEQYF,TGTGCCAGCAGTTTACGGCAGACAGGGCGCTCCTACGAGCAGTACTTC
NA,TRBV29-1,TRBD2,TRBJ2-7,CSVEDKSGSLYEQYF,TGCAGCGTTGAAGATAAGAGCGGGAGTCTCTACGAGCAGTACTTC
NA,TRBV19,TRBD2,TRBJ2-1,CASSPFSGSSNYNEQFF,TGTGCCAGTAGTCCCTTTAGCGGGAGCTCAAATTACAATGAGCAGTTCTTC
NA,TRBV7-8,NA,TRBJ2-3,CASSRRDISTDTQYF,TGTGCCAGCAGCCGAAGAGACATTAGCACAGATACGCAGTATTTT
NA,TRBV30,NA,TRBJ1-2,CAWSVRRGEKGYTF,TGTGCCTGGAGTGTACGGAGGGGAGAGAAAGGCTACACCTTC
NA,TRBV2,TRBD1,TRBJ2-3,CASGTGRRTDTQYF,TGTGCCAGCGGGACAGGTCGACGTACAGATACGCAGTATTTT
NA,TRBV25-1,TRBD2,TRBJ2-3,CASSSGGAADTQYF,TGTGCCAGCAGTTCGGGGGGGGCGGCCGATACGCAGTATTTT
NA,TRBV10-1,TRBD1,TRBJ2-7,CASSEPHRGQSISYEQYF,TGCGCCAGCAGTGAGCCACACAGGGGGCAAAGTATTTCCTACGAGCAGTACTTC
NA,TRBV7-2,NA,TRBJ2-5,CASSFPEYETQYF,TGTGCCAGCAGCTTTCCAGAATACGAGACCCAGTACTTC
NA,TRBV11-2,NA,TRBJ2-1,CASSLQGVYNEQFF,TGTGCCAGCAGCTTGCAGGGTGTATACAATGAGCAGTTCTTC
NA,TRBV6-5,NA,TRBJ1-1,CASTRGRAMNTEAFF,TGTGCCAGCACCCGTGGGAGGGCCATGAACACTGAAGCTTTCTTT